This entry lists 17 T cell receptor beta chains sequenced from one sample in a study of beta chain features in type 1 diabetes. Study-wide findings and caveats: People with Type 1 diabetes carried modestly yet significantly shorter TCRB CDR3s in all four CD4+ subsets.

These TCRs are of unknown antigen specificity. Every bit of the isolated RNA underwent reverse transcription, so sequencing read expressed TCRB transcripts. Repertoires were generated with immunoSEQ multiplex PCR, while TCRdb's copy carries only in-frame clones and drops some. The sample has approximately 730,000 clones, about an eighth seen once. Sequencing input: naive CD4+ T cells from blood. The receptor set was obtained from a man aged 18 to 30 with type 1 diabetes.

This chain uses TRBV15 with TRBJ1-5; D not resolved. CDR3 length: 16 residues. V was trimmed by 1 base and J by 1 base, leaving 11 bases between them. The V gene's germline CDR1 is LNHNV and CDR2 YYDKDF (reference sequence). The CDR3 sequence: CATSRVGGLSNQPQHF. The CDR3 nucleotides read TGTGCCACCAGCAGAGTTGGAGGGTTGAGCAATCAGCCCCAGCATTTT. Full variable domain (remainder filled in from reference TRBV15 and TRBJ1-5): DAMVIQNPRYQVTQFGKPVTLSCSQTLNHNVMYWYQQKSSQAPKLLFHYYDKDFNNEADTPDNFQSRRPNTSFCFLDIRSPGLGDTAMYLCATSRVGGLSNQPQHFGDGTRLSIL.

This clone came up a few times. The chain recombines TRBV10-3 with TRBJ2-5; tentatively, D is TRBD1 or TRBD2 (6 bases each). The germline V gene encodes CDR1 ENHRY and CDR2 SYGVKD. Trimming took 2 bases from V and 1 from J, leaving 8 bases between them. This CDR3 is built from 14 residues. In nucleotides, the CDR3 is TGTGCCATCAGTGAGCGGGGGCCCCAAGAGACCCAGTACTTC. Its translation: CAISERGPQETQYF.

This rearrangement joins TRBV6-1 to TRBJ2-5; D tentatively reads TRBD1 or TRBD2 (5 bases each). CDR3 length: 14 amino acids. V was cut by 3 bases and J by 4 bases, with 12 bases left in between. Germline V CDR1 and CDR2: MNHNS, SASEGT. The CDR3 reads CASSESMRGETQYF. The CDR3 bases are TGTGCCAGCAGTGAGAGCATGAGGGGAGAGACCCAGTACTTC.

A few counts support this clone. This chain uses TRBV7-2 with TRBJ1-5, with a tentative D call TRBD1 (5 bases). The germline V and J ends were trimmed by 8 bases and 0 bases, with 14 bases remaining between them. CDR3 length: 15 amino acids. Per germline, CDR1 SGHTA and CDR2 FQGNSA. CDR3 residues: CASGNYGGSNQPQHF. DNA of the CDR3: TGTGCCAGCGGAAACTACGGGGGTAGCAATCAGCCCCAGCATTTT. Based on the CDR3 plus reference TRBV7-2 and TRBJ1-5, the full variable domain is GAGVSQSPSNKVTEKGKDVELRCDPISGHTALYWYRQSLGQGLEFLIYFQGNSAPDKSGLPSDRFSAERTGGSVSTLTIQRTQQEDSAVYLCASGNYGGSNQPQHFGDGTRLSIL.

This clone came up a few times. The rearrangement uses TRBV4-1 and TRBJ1-2; 7 nucleotides match TRBD1. From germline, CDR1 is MGHRA and CDR2 YSYEKL. The length of the CDR3 is 14 residues. Germline trimming cut 2 bases from V and 5 bases from J; bases unmatched to any gene: 5. CDR3 coding DNA: TGCGCCAGCAGCCAAACGGACAGGAATTATGGCTACACCTTC. Translating it yields CASSQTDRNYGYTF.

This clone was observed a handful of times. V is TRBV9 and J is TRBJ2-1; 7 bases match TRBD1. V shed 0 bases, J shed 7 bases, and the junction held 13 bases outside the gene matches. Germline V gives CDR1 SGDLS, CDR2 YYNGEE. The CDR3 is made up of 17 amino acids. The CDR3 DNA follows: TGTGCCAGCAGCGTAGCTTCTTTTGGGGCAGGGGGTAATGAGCAGTTCTTC. Protein product: CASSVASFGAGGNEQFF.

This chain joins TRBV10-3 and TRBJ1-2; TRBD1 might be the D (5 bases). Trimming took off 3 bases at V and 5 bases at J, with 7 bases between the two ends. This CDR3 comprises 12 residues. Germline loops: CDR1 ENHRY, CDR2 SYGVKD. This CDR3 is CAISEQDYGYTF. Written as DNA, the CDR3 is TGTGCCATCAGTGAACAGGATTATGGCTACACCTTC.

About this clone itself: The same CDR3 can be traced to other DNA sequences in this sample. The chain uses TRBV10-3 and TRBJ2-3; D not certain. V was trimmed by 0 bases and J by 1 base, leaving 2 bases between them. Looked up from germline, CDR1 is ENHRY and CDR2 is SYGVKD. The CDR3 sequence is 13 residues long. CDR3 amino acids: CAISESGTDTQYF. The CDR3 DNA reads TGTGCCATCAGTGAGTCGGGCACAGATACGCAGTATTTT.

This chain connects TRBV4-1 to TRBJ1-5, with 11 bases identical to TRBD1. The junction had 8 bases not matched to a gene; V was cut back by 0 bases and J by 7 bases. This CDR3 has 17 amino acids. Germline V gives CDR1 MGHRA, CDR2 YSYEKL. The CDR3 loop is CASSQDGGQGVWQPQHF. The CDR3 DNA reads TGCGCCAGCAGCCAAGATGGGGGACAGGGGGTCTGGCAGCCCCAGCATTTT.

This clone appeared a few times. V is TRBV10-3 and J is TRBJ2-3; D unresolved. V gave up 8 bases and J gave up 1 base, with 10 bases separating them. The CDR3 is 13 residues long. Germline-derived CDR1 and CDR2 are ENHRY and SYGVKD. The chain's CDR3 is CAIRSDRTDTQYF. Written as DNA, the CDR3 is TGTGCCATCCGGAGCGATCGCACAGATACGCAGTATTTT.

The V call is TRBV10-3, the J call TRBJ2-1; D call uncertain. CDR1 ENHRY and CDR2 SYGVKD come from the germline V gene. V was cut by 5 bases and J by 0 bases, with 11 bases left in between. The CDR3 runs 15 residues. The CDR3 is CAISPGLSSYNEQFF. The CDR3 DNA reads TGTGCCATCAGTCCCGGGCTAAGCTCCTACAATGAGCAGTTCTTC.

This clone was counted only a few times. The chain carries TRBV5-6 and TRBJ1-5, with D perhaps matching TRBD1 (5 bases). V was cut by 4 bases and J by 0 bases, with 8 bases left in between. Germline-derived CDR1 and CDR2 are SGHDT and YYEEEE. The CDR3 has 14 residues. The CDR3 reads CASSPGGSNQPQHF. As DNA, the CDR3 is TGTGCCAGCAGCCCCGGGGGTAGCAATCAGCCCCAGCATTTT.

The CDR3, as DNA: TGTGCCAGCAGTGAACGAGCGGGGGGCACCGGGGAGCTGTTTTTT. This gives the protein CASSERAGGTGELFF. V gene TRBV2 combines with J gene TRBJ2-2, with TRBD2 matching 9 bases. The CDR3 consists of 15 residues. V trimming: 2 bases; J trimming: 4 bases; junction bases outside the gene matches: 2. Per germline, CDR1 SNHLY and CDR2 FYNNEI.

In this sample, this clone turned up a few times. V gene TRBV7-6 combines with J gene TRBJ2-1, with 9 positions matching TRBD2. The trim removed 1 base at V and 5 bases at J, leaving 6 bases unmatched. The CDR3 has 16 residues. Looked up from germline, CDR1 is SGHVS and CDR2 is FNYEAQ. The CDR3 loop reads CASSLVLAGVNNEQFF. CDR3 in DNA: TGTGCCAGCAGCTTAGTCTTAGCGGGGGTGAACAATGAGCAGTTCTTC.

The chain uses TRBV28 and TRBJ1-4, with 8 bases identical to TRBD1. Germline V CDR1 and CDR2: MDHEN, SYDVKM. V shed 4 bases, J shed 7 bases, and the junction held 8 bases outside the gene matches. CDR3 length: 15 amino acids. CDR3 residues: CASSSSGTGTEKLFF. For the CDR3, the DNA is TGTGCCAGCAGTTCCTCCGGGACAGGCACTGAAAAACTGTTTTTT.

The chain's CDR3 is CASSRDQGWGTDTQYF. CDR3 nucleotides: TGTGCCAGCAGCCGGGACCAGGGGTGGGGCACAGATACGCAGTATTTT. This chain links TRBV7-2 with TRBJ2-3; D may be TRBD1 (6 bases). The germline gives CDR1 SGHTA, CDR2 FQGNSA. The CDR3 is 16 amino acids. The V end was cut by 5 bases, the J end by 1 base, with 16 bases between.

J is TRBJ1-6 and V is TRBV28; a weak D match, TRBD1 (5 bases). Germline V gene data show CDR1 as MDHEN and CDR2 as SYDVKM. The CDR3 runs 16 residues. V lost 6 bases and J lost 3, with 15 bases in between. The CDR3: CASSPGRANYNSPLHF. As DNA, the CDR3 is TGTGCCAGCAGCCCAGGGAGGGCTAACTATAATTCACCCCTCCACTTT.